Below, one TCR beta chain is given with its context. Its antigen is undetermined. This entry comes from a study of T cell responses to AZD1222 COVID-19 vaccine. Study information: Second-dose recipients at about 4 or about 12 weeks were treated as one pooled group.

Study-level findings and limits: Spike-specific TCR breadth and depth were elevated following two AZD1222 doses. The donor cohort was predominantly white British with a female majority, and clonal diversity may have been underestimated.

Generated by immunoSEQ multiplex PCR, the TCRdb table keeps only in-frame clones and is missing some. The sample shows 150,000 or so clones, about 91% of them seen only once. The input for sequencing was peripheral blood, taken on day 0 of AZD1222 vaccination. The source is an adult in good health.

CDR3 sequence (DNA): TGCGCCAGCAGCTTGGATGGCACCCACTATGGCTACACCTTC. It is translated as CASSLDGTHYGYTF. The V and J genes are TRBV5-1 and TRBJ1-2; no definite D call. Germline loops: CDR1 SGHRS, CDR2 YFSETQ. CDR3 length: 14 amino acids. Trimming stripped 0 bases from V and 3 bases from J, with 9 bases between.